Listed below are T cell receptor beta chains from one sample, sequenced in a study of cytomegalovirus exposure and HLA in healthy donors. Assay used: immunoSEQ multiplex PCR; TCRdb lists only in-frame clones, some missing. The repertoire holds over 100,000 clones, about three fifths seen once, with around 8.8% in the top ten. The sequencing input was PBMCs. All receptors come from a woman in her forties in good health and CMV-seropositive. The CDR3 runs from the conserved cysteine through the conserved F or W. D genes are given only for firm matches. Not all rows give a size; the values are once, few, many and, for expanded clones, a class.

j_gene,d_gene,v_gene,abundance,CDR3nt,CDR3aa
TRBJ1-1,.,TRBV9,.,TGTGCCAGCAGCGTAGATCAGGTATTCACTGAAGCTTTCTTT,CASSVDQVFTEAFF
TRBJ2-3,.,TRBV7-9,.,TGTGCCAGCAGCTCTCCGGGACTTCGCACAGATACGCAGTATTTT,CASSSPGLRTDTQYF
TRBJ1-2,TRBD1,TRBV6-5,few,TGTGCCAGCAGGACCGGGACAGTTTATGGCTACCCCTTC,CASRTGTVYGYPF
TRBJ1-1,TRBD1,TRBV30,.,TGTGCCTGGAGCCAGCTAATCGGGACAGGGGGTCGGGTGAACACTGAAGCTTTCTTT,CAWSQLIGTGGRVNTEAFF
TRBJ1-3,.,TRBV29-1,.,TGCAGCGCTGATCAGGGGAGCTCTGGAAACACCATATATTTT,CSADQGSSGNTIYF
TRBJ1-1,TRBD1,TRBV28,.,TGTGCCAGCAGCCCTCAGGGGGCGATGTCCACTGAAGCTTTCTTT,CASSPQGAMSTEAFF
TRBJ1-6,.,TRBV5-6,once,TGTGCCAGCGTTCGGGAGAGAGGTTCACCCCTCCACTTT,CASVRERGSPLHF
TRBJ1-2,TRBD1,TRBV5-1,few,TGCGCCAGCAGCTATACTACAGGGGTAGCTAACTATGGCTACACCTTC,CASSYTTGVANYGYTF
TRBJ1-2,TRBD1,TRBV27,once,TGTGCCAGCAGTCCTACAGGGGGCTTGGATGGCTACACCTTC,CASSPTGGLDGYTF
TRBJ2-3,TRBD2,TRBV5-1,.,TGCGCCAGCAGTAGCGGGACTAGCACAGATACGCAGTATTTT,CASSSGTSTDTQYF
TRBJ1-1,.,TRBV28,.,TGTGCCAGCAGTCCGAATCAGGGGAACACTGAAGCTTTCTTT,CASSPNQGNTEAFF
TRBJ2-7,.,TRBV28,few,TGTGCCAGCACCATGGACTCACCTCCCTACGAGCAGTACTTC,CASTMDSPPYEQYF
TRBJ1-4,TRBD1,TRBV10-3,.,TGTGCCATCAGTGAGGCAGGGGGGAATGAAAAACTGTTTTTT,CAISEAGGNEKLFF
TRBJ2-5,TRBD2,TRBV19,.,TGTGCCAGTAGTATACTAGGACTAGCGGGAGAAGAGACCCAGTACTTC,CASSILGLAGEETQYF
TRBJ2-3,.,TRBV6-4,.,TGTGCCAGCAGTGACTCAGGGAGTGAGACAGATACGCAGTATTTT,CASSDSGSETDTQYF
TRBJ1-4,.,TRBV28,few,TGTGCCAGCAGTTTAGGGGGGTACGGTGAAAAACTGTTTTTT,CASSLGGYGEKLFF
TRBJ2-7,TRBD2,TRBV7-8,.,TGTGCCAGCAGCTTACGGCTAGCGGGGAGTGAGCAGTACTTC,CASSLRLAGSEQYF
TRBJ2-7,.,TRBV27,.,TGTGCCAGCAGACCAAGCTCAGGGTTCTCCTACGAGCAGTACTTC,CASRPSSGFSYEQYF
TRBJ1-1,.,TRBV30,.,TGTGCCTGGGGGCCCGGAGGTAACACTGAAGCTTTCTTT,CAWGPGGNTEAFF
TRBJ2-7,TRBD2,TRBV4-1,.,TGCGCCAGCAGCCAAGCCCCTCGGGCGGGAGGGCCCCACGAGCAGTACTTC,CASSQAPRAGGPHEQYF
TRBJ2-1,TRBD2,TRBV29-1,.,TGCAGCGTTCTAGCGGAGAACTACAATGAGCAGTTCTTC,CSVLAENYNEQFF
TRBJ2-6,.,TRBV7-9,few,TGTGCCAGCAGCTTAACTACAGGGACCGGGGCCAACGTCCTGACTTTC,CASSLTTGTGANVLTF
TRBJ2-7,TRBD1,TRBV2,few,TGTGCCAGCAGTGAAGGGACAGGGTTAGGCGAGCAGTACTTC,CASSEGTGLGEQYF
TRBJ1-1,.,TRBV10-1,.,TGCGCCAGCAGTGACGGACAGCATGAAGCTTTCTTT,CASSDGQHEAFF
TRBJ2-3,TRBD1,TRBV5-1,.,TGCGCCAGCAGCGCTGACAGGGGCGCAGATACGCAGTATTTT,CASSADRGADTQYF
TRBJ2-7,.,TRBV6-5,.,TGTGCCAGCAGCATCGGGGTGAGCAGCTCCTACGAGCAGTACTTC,CASSIGVSSSYEQYF
TRBJ2-1,.,TRBV6-5,.,TGTGCCAGCAGTTATGAGGGTCTCTCCTACAATGAGCAGTTCTTC,CASSYEGLSYNEQFF
TRBJ2-1,TRBD2,TRBV27,few,TGTGCCAGCAGTTTAAGGGGCAGCGGGGGGGCCTACAATGAGCAGTTCTTC,CASSLRGSGGAYNEQFF
TRBJ2-6,TRBD1,TRBV19,.,TGTGCCAGTAGTATGGGACAGAGGAACTCTGGGGCCAACGTCCTGACTTTC,CASSMGQRNSGANVLTF
TRBJ2-2,TRBD1,TRBV18,.,TGTGCCAGCTCACCTGTCCTACTGGACAGGTTGAACACCGGGGAGCTGTTTTTT,CASSPVLLDRLNTGELFF
TRBJ2-5,TRBD2,TRBV30,.,TGTGCCTGGGGACGGACTAGCGGCGGGGAGACCCAGTACTTC,CAWGRTSGGETQYF